This T cell receptor beta chain was sequenced during a study of T cell changes during pregnancy in multiple sclerosis. This clone was observed a single time. Measured with immunoSEQ multiplex PCR; TCRdb has only the in-frame clones, and not every one. The sample gives over 70,000 clones, 90% to 95% of which show up once; 2% to 2.5% is in the top ten. This CDR3 spans 15 amino acids. Germline trimming cut 2 bases from V and 4 bases from J; bases unmatched to any gene: 4. CDR1 and CDR2 (germline): SEHNR, FQNEAQ (reference sequence). J is TRBJ1-4 and V is TRBV7-9, with TRBD1 matching over 7 bases. The input for sequencing was peripheral blood, taken in the third trimester of pregnancy. This sequence was found in a female donor with multiple sclerosis, enrolled in a pregnancy study. The CDR3 bases are TGTGCCAGCAGCTTAAGGCGACAGGGTAATGAAAAACTGTTTTTT. This encodes CASSLRRQGNEKLFF.